The 18 T cell receptor beta chains below come from one sample, sequenced in a study of blood T cell repertoires in COVID-19. Sequencing used immunoSEQ multiplex PCR; TCRdb keeps in-frame clones, though not all of them. The table lists around 160,000 clones, roughly 79% of them singletons. The sample comprised peripheral blood. Receptors were obtained from a human donor with acute or convalescent COVID-19. The donor label of this sample is uncertain.

V usage is TRBV6-2 or TRBV6-3 and J usage is TRBJ1-1; D is uncertain. This CDR3 has 13 amino acids. Germline CDR1 MNHEY, CDR2 SVGEGT. V lost 5 bases and J 2 bases, leaving 9 bases between the germline ends. The DNA for the CDR3 is TGTGCCAGCAGTAGCGCACCTAACACTGAAGCTTTCTTT. Encoded protein: CASSSAPNTEAFF.

V is TRBV11-2 and J is TRBJ2-2; no reliable D call. The germline V gene encodes CDR1 SGHAT and CDR2 FQNNGV. The V and J ends lost 2 bases and 4 bases respectively, with 11 bases between them. The CDR3 loop spans 15 amino acids. The DNA for the CDR3 is TGTGCCAGCAGCTTAAGTGGGCTGGGCACCGGGGAGCTGTTTTTT. Its protein product is CASSLSGLGTGELFF. The full variable domain, rest sourced from reference TRBV11-2 and TRBJ2-2, is EAGVAQSPRYKIIEKRQSVAFWCNPISGHATLYWYQQILGQGPKLLIQFQNNGVVDDSQLPKDRFSAERLKGVDSTLKIQPAKLEDSAVYLCASSLSGLGTGELFFGEGSRLTVL.

This sequence joins TRBV25-1 and TRBJ1-2, with D uncertain. V was shortened by 6 bases and J by 6 bases, with 11 bases between the two germline ends. CDR1 is MGHDK and CDR2 is SYGVNS in the germline V gene. The CDR3 loop spans 12 amino acids. The DNA of the CDR3 is TGTGCCAGCAGAGACACCACGGATGGCTACACCTTC. As protein: CASRDTTDGYTF.

Here the CDR3 DNA reads TGTGCCAGCAGCTTAGCGACTAGCGGGCTCGATGAGCAGTTCTTC. This gives the protein CASSLATSGLDEQFF. This chain uses TRBV11-1 with TRBJ2-1; 10 nucleotides align to TRBD2. The V gene end was trimmed by 0 bases and the J gene end by 8 bases; junction bases not matched to a gene: 4. The germline CDR1 and CDR2 sequences are SGHAT and FQDESV (reference sequence). The CDR3 sequence is 15 residues long. Full variable domain (missing parts from reference TRBV11-1 and TRBJ2-1): EAEVAQSPRYKITEKSQAVAFWCDPISGHATLYWYRQILGQGPELLVQFQDESVVDDSQLPKDRFSAERLKGVDSTLKIQPAELGDSAMYLCASSLATSGLDEQFFGPGTRLTVL.

V is TRBV19 and J is TRBJ1-1; D is possibly TRBD1 (6 bases). The germline CDR1 and CDR2 sequences are LNHDA and SQIVND (reference sequence). The CDR3 is made up of 15 amino acids. The germline V and J ends were trimmed by 1 base and 2 bases, with 11 bases remaining between them. Here the CDR3 reads CASSIANRDNTEAFF. The CDR3 DNA reads as TGTGCCAGTAGTATAGCGAACAGGGATAACACTGAAGCTTTCTTT. Filled out from reference TRBV19 and TRBJ1-1, the complete variable domain reads DGGITQSPKYLFRKEGQNVTLSCEQNLNHDAMYWYRQDPGQGLRLIYYSQIVNDFQKGDIAEGYSVSREKKESFPLTVTSAQKNPTAFYLCASSIANRDNTEAFFGQGTRLTVV.

The chain has TRBV30 and TRBJ1-1; tentatively, D is TRBD1 (5 bases). Per germline, CDR1 GTSNPN and CDR2 SVGIG (reference sequence). Trimming cost V 2 bases and J 5 bases, with 12 bases left between them. CDR3 size: 13 residues. The CDR3 DNA follows: TGTGCCTGGAGTTGGGGGACTGGGACTGAAGCTTTCTTT. It translates to CAWSWGTGTEAFF. The full variable domain, its missing parts supplied by reference TRBV30 and TRBJ1-1, is SQTIHQWPATLVQPVGSPLSLECTVEGTSNPNLYWYRQAAGRGLQLLFYSVGIGQISSEVPQNLSASRPQDRQFILSSKKLLLSDSGFYLCAWSWGTGTEAFFGQGTRLTVV.

CDR3 nucleotide sequence: TGTGCCAGCATGGGTACAGGGGGTCGGGAAAAACTGTTTTTT. It codes for CASMGTGGREKLFF. J is TRBJ1-4 and V is TRBV19; 8 bases match TRBD1. The length of the CDR3 is 14 residues. The J segment lost 8 bases and the V segment lost 9 bases, leaving 11 bases of the junction unmatched. Per germline, CDR1 LNHDA and CDR2 SQIVND (reference sequence).

The CDR3, as DNA: TGTGCCATCAGTGACAGGGGTTACACTGAAGCTTTCTTT. It specifies CAISDRGYTEAFF. The J gene is TRBJ1-1, the V gene TRBV10-3, with D tentatively TRBD1 (6 bases). Germline CDR1 reads ENHRY; CDR2 reads SYGVKD. This CDR3 spans 13 amino acids. V lost 3 bases to trimming and J lost 3 bases, with 8 bases between them.

J is TRBJ1-3 and V is TRBV9; 7 nucleotides agree with TRBD1. V was clipped by 4 bases and J by 4 bases; unmatched bases: 8. The V gene's germline CDR1 is SGDLS and CDR2 YYNGEE. This CDR3 has 15 residues. The CDR3: CASSIQTGRGNTIYF. CDR3 bases: TGTGCCAGCAGCATACAGACAGGGAGGGGAAACACCATATATTTT.

The genes are TRBV6-5 and TRBJ1-2; D unclear. There are 12 residues in the CDR3. Germline lookup yields CDR1 MNHEY and CDR2 SVGAGI. Trimming pared 2 bases from V and 8 bases from J, leaving 9 bases between. The CDR3 region is CASSYPAGGYTF. CDR3 nucleotides: TGTGCCAGCAGTTACCCCGCCGGGGGCTACACCTTC.

The V and J genes are TRBV19 and TRBJ2-7; 9 nucleotides line up with TRBD2. V was clipped by 5 bases and J by 1 base; unmatched bases: 3. This CDR3 spans 14 amino acids. Germline lookup yields CDR1 LNHDA and CDR2 SQIVND (reference sequence). The CDR3 loop reads CASSRGGGSYEQYF. The CDR3 region has the DNA TGTGCCAGTAGTCGCGGGGGGGGTTCCTACGAGCAGTACTTC. Full variable domain (missing parts from reference TRBV19 and TRBJ2-7): DGGITQSPKYLFRKEGQNVTLSCEQNLNHDAMYWYRQDPGQGLRLIYYSQIVNDFQKGDIAEGYSVSREKKESFPLTVTSAQKNPTAFYLCASSRGGGSYEQYFGPGTRLTVT.

The V and J genes are TRBV30 and TRBJ1-1; D is unclear. The CDR3 spans 14 residues. Germline V gene lookup returns CDR1 GTSNPN and CDR2 SVGIG (reference sequence). V was cut by 4 bases and J by 0 bases, with 12 bases left in between. In DNA form, the CDR3 reads TGTGCCTGGACCACCGGGGTCGTGAACACTGAAGCTTTCTTT. It translates to CAWTTGVVNTEAFF.

This chain connects TRBV15 to TRBJ2-6; possible D gene TRBD1, 5 bases. There are 15 residues in the CDR3. The V end lost 3 bases, the J end lost 4 bases, and 10 bases lay between the germline ends. Germline CDR1 LNHNV, CDR2 YYDKDF (reference sequence). The CDR3 loop reads CATSSPGLGANVLTF. CDR3 DNA sequence: TGTGCCACCAGCAGCCCAGGGCTAGGGGCCAACGTCCTGACTTTC.

CDR3 loop: CASSQEGQSSSYEQYF. In nucleotides, the CDR3 is TGTGCCAGCAGCCAAGAGGGACAGTCGAGCTCCTACGAGCAGTACTTC. The rearrangement links TRBV11-2 to TRBJ2-7, with TRBD1 matching 7 bases. Per the germline V gene, CDR1 is SGHAT and CDR2 is FQNNGV. V trimming: 5 bases; J trimming: 0 bases; junction bases outside the gene matches: 10. The CDR3 runs to 16 residues.

The V call is TRBV4-1, the J call TRBJ2-6; 10 nucleotides align to TRBD1. The CDR3 is made up of 19 amino acids. Trimming removed 0 bases from V and 3 bases from J; junction bases left unmatched: 8. From germline, CDR1 is MGHRA and CDR2 YSYEKL. The CDR3 nucleotides are TGCGCCAGCAGCCAAGATTGGACAGGGGGTAGTTATGGGGCCAACGTCCTGACTTTC. It is translated as CASSQDWTGGSYGANVLTF.

This sequence joins TRBV5-4 and TRBJ2-3, with 7 nucleotides matching TRBD1. Losses at the gene ends were 5 bases for V and 0 bases for J; bases not matched to a gene: 3. CDR1 and CDR2 (germline): SGHNT, YYREEE (reference sequence). The length of the CDR3 is 14 residues. The CDR3 protein is CASSRQGSTDTQYF. The CDR3, as DNA: TGTGCCAGCAGTAGACAGGGAAGCACAGATACGCAGTATTTT.

This chain links TRBV19 with TRBJ2-3; 7 bases align to TRBD1. After removal of 10 bases from V and 2 bases from J, the junction contained 6 bases not matched to a gene. Per the germline V gene, CDR1 is LNHDA and CDR2 is SQIVND (reference sequence). CDR3 length: 13 residues. The CDR3 sequence is CATRDSPTDTQYF. For the CDR3, the DNA is TGTGCCACCCGGGACAGCCCCACAGATACGCAGTATTTT.

The chain joins TRBV3-1 (or the pseudogene TRBV3-2) to TRBJ1-2; D is unresolved. Per the germline V gene, CDR1 is LGHDT and CDR2 is YNNKEL (reference sequence). The length of the CDR3 is 15 residues. Trimming shortened V by 1 base and J by 2 bases, and 11 bases separated the two germline ends. DNA of the CDR3: TGTGCCAGCAGCCAAGGCTTTCGAGGGAACTATGGCTACACCTTC. This codes for CASSQGFRGNYGYTF.